The T cell receptor (beta chain) under discussion was sequenced for a study of cytomegalovirus exposure and HLA in healthy donors. The wider study: Within the Caucasian-associated ancestry cluster were more than 75% of the roughly 380 genotyped donors. Study-level findings and limits: Reports showed the classifier diagnosing cytomegalovirus status with high specificity and sensitivity. The authors enumerated 150 to 200 TCR beta chains as linked to cytomegalovirus. Generally TCR sequences proved uncommon, though certain public TCRs appeared in numerous donors.

Germline V CDR1 and CDR2: WSHSY, SAAADI. The CDR3 runs to 13 residues. Trimming took off 4 bases at V and 3 bases at J, with 10 bases between the two ends. For this clone: The antigen remains undetermined.

Primers for the PCR totalled 60 Vbeta and 13 Jbeta. TCRdb's table, derived via immunoSEQ multiplex PCR, lists solely in-frame clones and lacks some. Found here are about 140,000 clones, 78% of them singletons; the top ten hold less than 3%. Material for sequencing was PBMCs. This chain joins TRBV10-2 and TRBJ2-7; no clear D gene. This receptor was identified in a female donor in good health and CMV-seronegative. CDR3: CASSGGLVYEQYF. The CDR3 DNA reads as TGCGCCAGCAGTGGTGGCCTTGTCTACGAGCAGTACTTC.